One and the same sample provided the 29 T cell receptor beta chains below, sequenced in a study of type 1 regulatory T cells (dated by TCRdb to the early 2020s). Data came from an Illumina MiSeq. The public sequencing data were trimmed at Q25 with fastp and processed into clonotypes with MiXCR by TCRdb, which kept only in-frame beta chains. Rows are combined by CDR3 protein, so each entry shows the most common genes and DNA. This sample has roughly 60,000 distinct CDR3 sequences in its table, and 62% of those were observed once. The ten largest clones add up to 1.5% to 2% of the sample. Their antigens remain unidentified. Sequencing used cultured non-Tr1 T cells, either the whole culture or a sorted T cell fraction (not recorded which). Taken with the paper, the label for cell subset or site translates to: non-Tr1 population from the T-allo10 product. All receptors derive from a human donor in good health.

This rearrangement joins TRBV5-1 to TRBJ2-1; 9 nucleotides line up with TRBD2. Germline V gene data show CDR1 as SGHRS and CDR2 as YFSETQ. The CDR3 has 15 residues. V lost 0 bases to trimming and J lost 7 bases; unmatched junction nucleotides: 5. The CDR3 spells CASSLVSSGTNEQFF. The DNA of the CDR3 is TGCGCCAGCAGCTTGGTTTCTAGCGGGACTAATGAGCAGTTCTTC.

This clonotype was counted only a few times. The chain employs TRBV5-1 and TRBJ1-4; tentatively, D is TRBD1 (5 bases). Trimming removed 4 bases from V and 0 bases from J, with 13 bases in between. The CDR3 loop spans 16 amino acids. Germline V gene lookup returns CDR1 SGHRS and CDR2 YFSETQ. The CDR3: CASSLPRGTTNEKLFF. The DNA of the CDR3 is TGCGCCAGCAGCCTCCCGCGGGGGACAACTAATGAAAAACTGTTTTTT.

This clonotype appeared a few times. The chain employs TRBV5-1 and TRBJ2-1, with 7 nucleotides matching TRBD2. The germline V gene has CDR1 SGHRS and CDR2 YFSETQ. There are 15 residues in the CDR3. J was trimmed by 10 bases and V by 1 base; bases with no gene match: 11. Written as DNA, the CDR3 is TGCGCCAGCAGCTTGATGAGCGGGGCGCCAGTAGAGCAGTTCTTC. The encoded protein is CASSLMSGAPVEQFF.

This chain joins TRBV25-1 and TRBJ2-7, with D perhaps TRBD1 (5 bases). CDR1 and CDR2 from the germline V gene are MGHDK and SYGVNS. V shed 1 base and J shed 3 bases, with 10 bases lying between them. The length of the CDR3 is 14 residues. CDR3 nucleotide sequence: TGTGCCAGCAGTGAATCCGGCACAGGCTACGAGCAGTACTTC. Translated, it gives CASSESGTGYEQYF.

The chain uses TRBV5-6 and TRBJ2-5; TRBD2 matches at 12 bases. Germline loops: CDR1 SGHDT, CDR2 YYEEEE. The CDR3 loop spans 15 amino acids. V gave up 1 base and J gave up 4 bases; unmatched junction bases: 2. The CDR3 protein is CASSLKLAGGETQYF. The CDR3 nucleotides are TGTGCCAGCAGCTTGAAACTAGCGGGAGGAGAGACCCAGTACTTC.

This clonotype was seen a few times. V usage is TRBV6-6 and J usage is TRBJ1-5; 8 positions match TRBD1. The CDR3 consists of 14 residues. Germline-derived CDR1 and CDR2 are MNHNY and SVGAGI (reference sequence). V was clipped by 3 bases and J by 4 bases; unmatched bases: 2. The CDR3, as DNA: TGTGCCAGCAGTTATGACAGGGGAAATCAGCCCCAGCATTTT. Amino acid sequence: CASSYDRGNQPQHF.

The chain is built from TRBV18 and TRBJ2-1; 7 bases match TRBD2. CDR1 and CDR2 from the germline V gene are KGHSH and LQKENI. This CDR3 is 17 amino acids long. The trim removed 3 bases at V and 1 base at J, leaving 9 bases unmatched. The CDR3 DNA reads as TGTGCCAGCTCACCGATTGGCGGGAGTGGGTCCTACAATGAGCAGTTCTTC. This translates into CASSPIGGSGSYNEQFF.

J is TRBJ2-7 and V is TRBV12-3 or TRBV12-4; D uncertain. This CDR3 spans 15 amino acids. V lost 4 bases and J lost 3, with 16 bases in between. The CDR3 DNA reads TGTGCCAGCAGTTCCTCCCTGGGTCTTCACTACGAGCAGTACTTC. Translating it yields CASSSSLGLHYEQYF.

This clonotype is medium-sized. The rearrangement links TRBV5-1 to TRBJ2-7; the match to TRBD2 covers 9 bases. J lost 5 bases, V lost 7 bases, and 10 bases had no gene match. Looked up from germline, CDR1 is SGHRS and CDR2 is YFSETQ. The CDR3 consists of 14 residues. CDR3 loop: CASGANLAGNEQYF. CDR3 bases: TGCGCCAGCGGAGCGAACCTAGCGGGAAACGAGCAGTACTTC.

The chain has TRBV29-1 and TRBJ1-1; 7 bases agree with TRBD1. Losses at the gene ends were 6 bases for V and 11 bases for J; bases not matched to a gene: 12. CDR3 length: 12 amino acids. Germline loops: CDR1 SQVTM, CDR2 ANQGSEA. CDR3 coding DNA: TGCAGCGTCTATGCTCAGGGGGAGGGTGCTTTCTTT. Amino acid sequence: CSVYAQGEGAFF. Full variable domain (rest looked up from reference TRBV29-1 and TRBJ1-1): SAVISQKPSRDICQRGTSLTIQCQVDSQVTMMFWYRQQPGQSLTLIATANQGSEATYESGFVIDKFPISRPNLTFSTLTVSNMSPEDSSIYLCSVYAQGEGAFFGQGTRLTVV.

The rearrangement links TRBV20-1 to TRBJ2-1; D ambiguous. The CDR3 has 13 amino acids. V was pared by 3 bases and J by 3 bases, with 9 bases between. CDR1 is DFQATT and CDR2 is SNEGSKA in the germline V gene (reference sequence). The CDR3, as DNA: TGCAGTGCTAGCGGTGTGAACTACAATGAGCAGTTCTTC. This sequence encodes CSASGVNYNEQFF.

This chain links TRBV5-1 with TRBJ2-3; the D gene is possibly TRBD2 (6 bases). The CDR3 runs to 14 residues. The V end lost 4 bases, the J end lost 4 bases, and 13 bases lay between the germline ends. CDR1 and CDR2 from the germline V gene are SGHRS and YFSETQ. As DNA, the CDR3 is TGCGCCAGCAGCGAACGGAGGGCCCCAGATACGCAGTATTTT. As protein: CASSERRAPDTQYF.

This chain connects TRBV5-1 to TRBJ2-7, with 10 bases aligning to TRBD2. The CDR3 contains 18 residues. Trimming cost V 4 bases and J 5 bases; bases outside gene matches: 18. Germline lookup yields CDR1 SGHRS and CDR2 YFSETQ. DNA of the CDR3: TGCGCCAGCAGCGTACAAGCCACCGGGACTAGCGATTCCAACGAGCAGTACTTC. Encoded protein: CASSVQATGTSDSNEQYF.

This clonotype occurred a few times. One end of the junction varies from germline; a read error may be responsible. The V and J genes are TRBV20-1 and TRBJ2-2; D might be TRBD2 (6 bases). From germline, CDR1 is DFQATT and CDR2 SNEGSKA (reference sequence). The CDR3 totals 16 residues. CDR3 DNA: TGTAGTGCTAGGATGGGCCGGGGGACCAGATCCGGGGAGCTGTTTTTT. It is translated as CSARMGRGTRSGELFF.

The rearrangement uses TRBV7-2 and TRBJ2-7, with 7 bases matching TRBD2. The CDR3 spans 15 residues. The germline V gene encodes CDR1 SGHTA and CDR2 FQGNSA. V lost 5 bases to trimming and J lost 4 bases; unmatched junction nucleotides: 11. CDR3 in DNA: TGTGCCAGCAGCCCCTCGAGGGCTAGCGGTTACGAGCAGTACTTC. Translation gives CASSPSRASGYEQYF.

The chain links TRBV30 to TRBJ2-3; unclear D gene. CDR1 is GTSNPN and CDR2 is SVGIG in the germline V gene (reference sequence). Trimming pared 2 bases from V and 7 bases from J, leaving 19 bases between. The CDR3 contains 15 residues. The CDR3 region has the DNA TGTGCCTGGAGTTCTTCCCGCCCCCCCTTTAATACGCAGTATTTT. As protein: CAWSSSRPPFNTQYF.

This chain connects TRBV4-2 to TRBJ2-2; 8 nucleotides match TRBD2. Germline-derived CDR1 and CDR2 are LGHNA and YNFKEQ. Trimming removed 4 bases from V and 4 bases from J; junction bases left unmatched: 17. The CDR3 covers 19 residues. In DNA, the CDR3 is TGTGCCAGCAGCCGACGACTAGCGCAAAGGGCCCAGGTCACCGGGGAGCTGTTTTTT. This codes for CASSRRLAQRAQVTGELFF.

The V call is TRBV7-7, the J call TRBJ2-3; 13 nucleotides agree with TRBD2. CDR3 size: 15 residues. V dropped 5 bases and J dropped 4; count of bases not matched to a gene: 3. The germline CDR1 and CDR2 sequences are SSHAT and FNYEAQ (reference sequence). Here the CDR3 DNA reads TGTGCCAGCAGCGTAGGACTAGCGGGAGCAGATACGCAGTATTTT. It is translated as CASSVGLAGADTQYF.

The chain employs TRBV6-5 and TRBJ2-7; 7 positions agree with TRBD1. The CDR3 spans 16 residues. Looked up from germline, CDR1 is MNHEY and CDR2 is SVGAGI. The J segment lost 5 bases and the V segment lost 2 bases, leaving 12 bases of the junction unmatched. CDR3 loop: CASSYDPRGNWNEQYF. For the CDR3, the DNA is TGTGCCAGCAGTTACGATCCCAGGGGGAACTGGAACGAGCAGTACTTC.

The V and J genes are TRBV5-1 and TRBJ2-1; tentatively, D is TRBD1 or TRBD2 (5 bases each). Germline values: CDR1 SGHRS, CDR2 YFSETQ. Deletions cut 5 bases from V and 0 bases from J, with 15 bases between. This CDR3 spans 16 amino acids. This CDR3 reads CASREARGSSYNEQFF. For the CDR3, the DNA is TGCGCCAGCAGGGAAGCGAGGGGAAGCTCCTACAATGAGCAGTTCTTC.

The gene calls are TRBV20-1 and TRBJ2-3, with D unclear. The CDR3 has 14 amino acids. V shed 4 bases and J shed 0 bases, with 11 bases lying between them. Germline CDR1 reads DFQATT; CDR2 reads SNEGSKA (reference sequence). Here the CDR3 reads CSAIFGSSTDTQYF. In DNA form, the CDR3 reads TGCAGTGCTATTTTTGGAAGTAGCACAGATACGCAGTATTTT.

The chain couples TRBV27 to TRBJ2-7, with D uncertain. The V end was cut by 6 bases, the J end by 3 bases, with 12 bases between. The CDR3 is made up of 13 amino acids. Germline-derived CDR1 and CDR2 are MNHEY and SMNVEV (reference sequence). As DNA, the CDR3 is TGTGCCAGCAGGAAATCTGATGTCTACGAGCAGTACTTC. Translated, it gives CASRKSDVYEQYF.

The J gene is TRBJ1-2, the V gene TRBV9; D unclear. The CDR3 covers 15 residues. Trimming cost V 4 bases and J 8 bases, with 21 bases left between them. The V gene's germline CDR1 is SGDLS and CDR2 YYNGEE. The DNA of the CDR3 is TGTGCCAGCAGCATAGCACTAACTCCATCGGGAGGCTACACCTTC. Residues: CASSIALTPSGGYTF. Combining the CDR3 with reference TRBV9 and TRBJ1-2 gives the whole variable domain DSGVTQTPKHLITATGQRVTLRCSPRSGDLSVYWYQQSLDQGLQFLIQYYNGEERAKGNILERFSAQQFPDLHSELNLSSLELGDSALYFCASSIALTPSGGYTFGSGTRLTVV.

This chain links TRBV20-1 with TRBJ2-4; tentatively, D is TRBD1 or TRBD2 (6 bases each). CDR3 size: 11 residues. CDR1 DFQATT and CDR2 SNEGSKA come from the germline V gene (reference sequence). Here the CDR3 reads CSGGQGNIQYF. CDR3 coding DNA: TGCAGCGGGGGCCAGGGAAACATTCAGTACTTC.

The V call is TRBV30, the J call TRBJ1-3; D not resolved. V was trimmed by 3 bases and J by 4 bases, leaving 10 bases between them. The CDR3 is 13 residues long. CDR1 is GTSNPN, CDR2 SVGIG, per germline (reference sequence). CDR3 sequence (DNA): TGTGCCTGGAGAGGAGAGATGGGAAACACCATATATTTT. It codes for CAWRGEMGNTIYF.

The J gene is TRBJ2-3, the V gene TRBV2; D might be TRBD2 (6 bases). This CDR3 is 15 amino acids long. Germline V gene lookup returns CDR1 SNHLY and CDR2 FYNNEI. The V end lost 1 base, the J end lost 1 base, and 9 bases lay between the germline ends. CDR3 residues: CASSEGSGRTDTQYF. CDR3 bases: TGTGCCAGCAGTGAAGGTAGCGGACGCACAGATACGCAGTATTTT. The full variable domain, rest sourced from reference TRBV2 and TRBJ2-3, is EPEVTQTPSHQVTQMGQEVILRCVPISNHLYFYWYRQILGQKVEFLVSFYNNEISEKSEIFDDQFSVERPDGSNFTLKIRSTKLEDSAMYFCASSEGSGRTDTQYFGPGTRLTVL.

V gene TRBV12-3 or TRBV12-4 combines with J gene TRBJ2-2, with a possible D match to TRBD1 (6 bases). The CDR3 covers 15 residues. V lost 7 bases and J 5 bases, leaving 17 bases between the germline ends. The CDR3 protein is CASTNGQTLTGELFF. In DNA form, the CDR3 reads TGTGCCAGCACGAACGGACAGACTTTAACCGGGGAGCTGTTTTTT.

The chain is built from TRBV5-1 and TRBJ2-3, with 11 bases matching TRBD2. With 2 bases clipped from V and 1 base from J, the junction kept 3 bases outside the gene matches. From germline, CDR1 is SGHRS and CDR2 YFSETQ. The CDR3 loop spans 16 amino acids. CDR3 DNA sequence: TGCGCCAGCAGCTTTCCGGGACTAGCGGGCACAGATACGCAGTATTTT. It specifies CASSFPGLAGTDTQYF.

The rearrangement links TRBV12-3 or TRBV12-4 to TRBJ2-7; 11 nucleotides align to TRBD1. Losses at the gene ends were 6 bases for V and 4 bases for J; bases not matched to a gene: 11. The CDR3 totals 16 residues. CDR3 amino acids: CASSPAGTGGYYEQYF. The CDR3 DNA reads as TGTGCCAGCAGCCCCGCTGGGACAGGGGGATATTACGAGCAGTACTTC.